This section outlines one T cell receptor (beta chain) sequence together with its context. What antigen it recognizes has not been identified. Base quality data are lacking; no much larger clone is found one base away. The record originates from a study of T cell repertoires in cytomegalovirus infection (dated by TCRdb to between 2018 and 2021). About the study as a whole: Recently identified HLA-C-restricted CMV epitopes, whose presentation resists viral immunomodulation, were targeted by peptide stimulations together with well-studied HLA-B-restricted epitopes. Donor HLA type was relevant to the analysis, because carriage of CMV infection together with the matching HLA type was indicated by public TCR beta signatures.

The treatment or condition label of this sample denotes: in vitro stimulation with specific CMV peptide epitopes to enrich CMV-specific T cells. The sample was run on an Illumina HiSeq 1500. Using fastp trimming at Q25 and MiXCR clonotype assembly, TCRdb reanalyzed the public sequencing data and kept in-frame beta chains. Merged by CDR3 protein, the rows form single entries marked with the most common genes and DNA. For this sample there are hundreds of thousands of distinct CDR3 sequences; about 42% appear just once. The ten top clones hold around two fifths of the sample. General conclusions and limits of the study: Cumulative frequency of public TCR beta family members discriminated carriers of CMV infection plus the relevant HLA type in this cohort and an independent 352-donor cohort. The ex vivo response was dominated by HLA-C-restricted CMV-specific TCR beta clonotypes, and the single most frequent clonotype in two of eight donors was supplied by these HLA-C-restricted clonotypes.

CDR1 and CDR2 are read off the germline V gene as MGHRA and YSYEKL. From the cysteine up to the phenylalanine, the CDR3 has a length of 15 residues. Only CDR3 DNA is held: 45 bases, read in frame from base 1. Relative to germline, V is missing 0 bases and J is missing 6 bases, with 6 bases of the junction outside any gene match. The source is a human donor in good health (CMV status not recorded). Some clones in this sample may be carry-over from other donors' samples. The rearranged segments are TRBV4-1 and TRBJ2-5; 8 junctional bases match TRBD1. Sequencing used cultured PBMCs, obtained from culture after CMV antigen stimulation. The DNA is as follows: TGCGCCAGCAGCCAAGATGGTAGACAGGGGCAGACCCAGTACTTC. Translated, it reads CASSQDGRQGQTQYF.